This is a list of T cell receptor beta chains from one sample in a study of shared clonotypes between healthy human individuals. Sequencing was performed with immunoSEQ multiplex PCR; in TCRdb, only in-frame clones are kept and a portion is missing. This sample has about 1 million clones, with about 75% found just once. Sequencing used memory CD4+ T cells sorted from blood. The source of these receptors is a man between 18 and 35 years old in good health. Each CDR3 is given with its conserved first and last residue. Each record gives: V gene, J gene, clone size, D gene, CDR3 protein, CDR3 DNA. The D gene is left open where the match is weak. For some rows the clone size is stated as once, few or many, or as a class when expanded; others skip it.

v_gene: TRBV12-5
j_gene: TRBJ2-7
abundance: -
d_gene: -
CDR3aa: CASGLPTAAEQYF
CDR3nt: TGTGCTAGTGGTTTGCCGACTGCGGCCGAGCAGTACTTC

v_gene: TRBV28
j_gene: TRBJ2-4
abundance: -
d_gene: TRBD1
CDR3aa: CASNPDRLSNIQYF
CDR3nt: TGTGCCAGCAACCCGGACAGGTTAAGCAACATTCAGTACTTC

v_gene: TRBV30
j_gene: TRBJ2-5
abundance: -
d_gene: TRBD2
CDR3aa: CAWALADQETQYF
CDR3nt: TGTGCCTGGGCCCTAGCGGATCAAGAGACCCAGTACTTC

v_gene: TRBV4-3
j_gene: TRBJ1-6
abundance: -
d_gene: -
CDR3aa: CASSQVRGYNSPLHF
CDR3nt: TGCGCCAGCAGCCAAGTTCGCGGCTATAATTCACCCCTCCACTTT

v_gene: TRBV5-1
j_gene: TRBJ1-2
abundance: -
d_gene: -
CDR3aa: CASSPGTVYIDGYTF
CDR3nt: TGCGCCAGCAGCCCCGGCACGGTCTATATTGATGGCTACACCTTC

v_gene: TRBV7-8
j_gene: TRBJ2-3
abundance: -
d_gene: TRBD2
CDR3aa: CASSAFSGPSTDTQYF
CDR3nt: TGTGCCAGCAGCGCATTTAGCGGGCCCTCCACAGATACGCAGTATTTT

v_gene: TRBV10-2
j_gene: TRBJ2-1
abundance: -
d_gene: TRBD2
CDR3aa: CASSEVSSGSRSEQFF
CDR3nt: TGCGCCAGCAGTGAAGTGTCTAGCGGGTCGAGAAGTGAGCAGTTCTTC

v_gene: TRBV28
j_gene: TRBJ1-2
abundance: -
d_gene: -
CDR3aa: CASTLFAGDYGYTF
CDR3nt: TGTGCCAGCACTCTTTTTGCAGGGGACTATGGCTACACCTTC

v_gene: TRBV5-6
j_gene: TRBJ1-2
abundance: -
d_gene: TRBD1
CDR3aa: CASIQQGSSNYGYTF
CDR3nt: TGTGCCAGCATACAACAGGGGTCTTCTAACTATGGCTACACCTTC

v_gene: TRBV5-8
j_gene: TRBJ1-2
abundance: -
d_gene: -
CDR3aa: CASSRDGAMGYGYTF
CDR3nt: TGTGCCAGCAGCCGGGACGGGGCTATGGGCTATGGCTACACCTTC

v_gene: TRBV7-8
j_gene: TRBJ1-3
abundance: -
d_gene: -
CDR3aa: CASSLAVQGKSGNTIYF
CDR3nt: TGTGCCAGCAGCTTAGCGGTCCAGGGGAAATCCGGAAACACCATATATTTT

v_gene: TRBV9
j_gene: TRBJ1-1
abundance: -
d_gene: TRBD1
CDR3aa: CASSAGTANTEAFF
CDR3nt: TGTGCCAGCAGCGCTGGGACAGCGAACACTGAAGCTTTCTTT

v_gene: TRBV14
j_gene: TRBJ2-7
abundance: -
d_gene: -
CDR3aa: CASSQPTVAYEQYF
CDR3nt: TGTGCCAGCAGCCAGCCGACAGTAGCCTACGAGCAGTACTTC

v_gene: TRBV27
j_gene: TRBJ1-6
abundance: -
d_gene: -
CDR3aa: CASSLSRTVPNSPLHF
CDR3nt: TGTGCCAGCAGTTTATCGAGGACAGTTCCGAATTCACCCCTCCACTTT

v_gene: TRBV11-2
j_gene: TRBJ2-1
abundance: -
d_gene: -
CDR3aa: CASSLRGDSSYNEQFF
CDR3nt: TGTGCCAGCAGCTTAAGGGGGGACAGCTCCTACAATGAGCAGTTCTTC

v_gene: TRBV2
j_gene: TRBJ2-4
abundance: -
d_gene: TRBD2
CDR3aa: CASSEALSGRVIQYF
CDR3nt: TGTGCCAGCAGTGAAGCGCTGAGCGGGAGGGTCATTCAGTACTTC

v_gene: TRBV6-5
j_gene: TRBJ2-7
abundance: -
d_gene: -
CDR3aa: CASRPPGGSYEQYF
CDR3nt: TGTGCCAGCAGACCCCCCGGTGGCTCCTACGAGCAGTACTTC

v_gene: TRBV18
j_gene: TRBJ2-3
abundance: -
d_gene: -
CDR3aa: CASSILQGTPTDTQYF
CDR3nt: TGTGCCAGCTCCATATTACAGGGAACCCCCACAGATACGCAGTATTTT

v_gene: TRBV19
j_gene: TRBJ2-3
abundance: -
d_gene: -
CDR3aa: CASKAGYFTDTQYF
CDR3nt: TGTGCCAGTAAGGCAGGGTATTTCACAGATACGCAGTATTTT

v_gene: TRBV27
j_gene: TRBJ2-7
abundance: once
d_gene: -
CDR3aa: CASIYRRVGPYEQYF
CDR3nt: TGTGCCAGCATATATCGGCGGGTTGGCCCCTACGAGCAGTACTTC

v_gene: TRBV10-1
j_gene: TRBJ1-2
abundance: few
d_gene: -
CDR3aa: CASGTEIYGYTF
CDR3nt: TGCGCCAGCGGCACAGAGATCTATGGCTACACCTTC

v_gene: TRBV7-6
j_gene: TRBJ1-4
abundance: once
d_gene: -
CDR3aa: CASSLRGDGTNEKLFF
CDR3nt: TGTGCCAGCAGCTTACGGGGGGACGGAACTAATGAAAAACTGTTTTTT

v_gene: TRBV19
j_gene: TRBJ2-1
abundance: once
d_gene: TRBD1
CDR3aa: CASSNRGHHNEQFF
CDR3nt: TGTGCCAGTAGTAACAGGGGCCACCACAATGAGCAGTTCTTC

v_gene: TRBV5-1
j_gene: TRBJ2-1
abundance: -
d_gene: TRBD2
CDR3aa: CASSLALAGGLEQFF
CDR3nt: TGCGCCAGCAGCTTGGCCCTAGCGGGAGGTCTCGAGCAGTTCTTC

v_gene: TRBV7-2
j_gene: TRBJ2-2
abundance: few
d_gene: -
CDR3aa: CASSLVTGTTGELFF
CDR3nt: TGTGCCAGCAGCTTAGTAACCGGGACAACCGGGGAGCTGTTTTTT

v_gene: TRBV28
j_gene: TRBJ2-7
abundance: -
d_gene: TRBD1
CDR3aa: CASSSDRGKYF
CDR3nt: TGTGCCAGCAGTTCCGACAGGGGGAAGTACTTC

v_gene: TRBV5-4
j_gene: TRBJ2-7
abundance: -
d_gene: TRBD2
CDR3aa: CASSFITSVHEQYF
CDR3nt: TGTGCCAGCAGCTTTATTACTAGCGTGCACGAGCAGTACTTC

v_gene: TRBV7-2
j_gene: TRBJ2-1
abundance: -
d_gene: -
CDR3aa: CASSFDLNGEQFF
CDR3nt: TGTGCCAGCAGCTTCGACCTAAACGGTGAGCAGTTCTTC

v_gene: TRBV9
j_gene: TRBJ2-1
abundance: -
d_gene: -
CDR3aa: CASSVGGSYNEQFF
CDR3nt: TGTGCCAGCAGCGTAGGGGGGTCTTACAATGAGCAGTTCTTC

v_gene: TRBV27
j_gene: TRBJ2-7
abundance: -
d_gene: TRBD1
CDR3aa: CASTSSRGPVYEQYF
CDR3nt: TGTGCCAGCACCTCAAGCAGGGGGCCTGTTTACGAGCAGTACTTC

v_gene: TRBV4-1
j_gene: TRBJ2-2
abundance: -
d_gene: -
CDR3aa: CASSQDNYFAQNTGELFF
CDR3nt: TGCGCCAGCAGCCAAGATAATTATTTCGCACAGAACACCGGGGAGCTGTTTTTT

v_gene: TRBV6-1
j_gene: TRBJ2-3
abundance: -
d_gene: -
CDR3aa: CASSEFHTPSAITDTQYF
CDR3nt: TGTGCCAGCAGTGAATTTCACACCCCTAGCGCGATCACAGATACGCAGTATTTT

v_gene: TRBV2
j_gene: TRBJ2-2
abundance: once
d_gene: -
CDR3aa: CASSGTSKGAGELFF
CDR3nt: TGTGCCAGCAGCGGGACTTCCAAGGGGGCCGGGGAGCTGTTTTTT

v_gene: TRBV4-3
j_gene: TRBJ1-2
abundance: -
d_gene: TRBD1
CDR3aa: CASSQAFGTAHYGYTF
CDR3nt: TGCGCCAGCAGCCAAGCTTTCGGGACAGCACACTATGGCTACACCTTC

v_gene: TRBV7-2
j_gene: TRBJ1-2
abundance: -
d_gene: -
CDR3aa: CASSLTGRGANYGYTF
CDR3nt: TGTGCCAGCAGCCTAACAGGGAGGGGAGCTAACTATGGCTACACCTTC

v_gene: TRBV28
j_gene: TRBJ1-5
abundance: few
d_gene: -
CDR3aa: CASSLARRSQHF
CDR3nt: TGTGCCAGCAGTTTAGCCCGGAGGTCCCAGCATTTT

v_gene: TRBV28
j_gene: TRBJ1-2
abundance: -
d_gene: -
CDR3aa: CASRTGGVNYGYTF
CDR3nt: TGTGCCAGCAGGACAGGTGGGGTTAACTATGGCTACACCTTC

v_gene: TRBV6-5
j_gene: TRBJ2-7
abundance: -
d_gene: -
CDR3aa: CASSYSKFSLDKEQYF
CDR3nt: TGTGCCAGCAGTTACTCGAAGTTTAGCCTGGATAAAGAGCAGTACTTC

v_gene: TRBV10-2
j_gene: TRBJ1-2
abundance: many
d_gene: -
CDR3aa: CASSDGVDYTF
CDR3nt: TGCGCCAGCAGTGATGGGGTGGACTACACCTTC

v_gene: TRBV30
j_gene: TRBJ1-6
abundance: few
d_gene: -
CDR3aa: CAWSPRVGTNSPLHF
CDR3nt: TGTGCCTGGAGTCCCCGGGTAGGGACGAATTCACCCCTCCACTTT

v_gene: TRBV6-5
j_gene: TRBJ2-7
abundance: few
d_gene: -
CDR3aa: CASSGYEQYF
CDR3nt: TGTGCCAGCAGTGGCTACGAGCAGTACTTC

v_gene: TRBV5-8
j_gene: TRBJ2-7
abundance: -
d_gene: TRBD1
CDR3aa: CASSRWTGPSYEQYF
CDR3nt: TGTGCCAGCAGCAGATGGACAGGACCCTCCTACGAGCAGTACTTC

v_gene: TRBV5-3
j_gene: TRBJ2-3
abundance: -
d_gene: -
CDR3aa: CARSPEVMLTDTQYF
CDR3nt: TGTGCCAGAAGCCCTGAGGTCATGCTCACAGATACGCAGTATTTT

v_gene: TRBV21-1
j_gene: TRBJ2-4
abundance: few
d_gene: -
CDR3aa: CASSARGSPLPIQYF
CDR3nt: TGTGCCAGCAGCGCTCGGGGCAGCCCCCTTCCCATTCAGTACTTC

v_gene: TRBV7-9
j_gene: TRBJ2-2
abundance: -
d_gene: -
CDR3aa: CASSHSLFTGELFF
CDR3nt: TGTGCCAGCAGCCACTCACTTTTCACCGGGGAGCTGTTTTTT

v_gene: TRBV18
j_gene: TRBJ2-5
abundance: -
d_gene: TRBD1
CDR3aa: CASSGTGFTETQYF
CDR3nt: TGTGCCAGCTCCGGGACAGGGTTTACAGAGACCCAGTACTTC

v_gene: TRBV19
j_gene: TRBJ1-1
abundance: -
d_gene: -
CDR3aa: CASSTQDNTEAFF
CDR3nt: TGTGCCAGTAGTACTCAGGACAACACTGAAGCTTTCTTT

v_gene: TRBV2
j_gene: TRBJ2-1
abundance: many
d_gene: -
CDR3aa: CASSGALSPLGGEQFF
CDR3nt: TGTGCCAGCAGCGGAGCCCTGAGCCCCCTCGGTGGTGAGCAGTTCTTC

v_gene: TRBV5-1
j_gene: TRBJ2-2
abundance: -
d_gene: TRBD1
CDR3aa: CASSLLQGDTGELFF
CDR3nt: TGCGCCAGCAGCTTGCTACAGGGGGACACCGGGGAGCTGTTTTTT

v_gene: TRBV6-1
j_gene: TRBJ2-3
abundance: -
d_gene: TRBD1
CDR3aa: CASRDRSTDTQYF
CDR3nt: TGTGCCAGCCGGGACAGAAGCACAGATACGCAGTATTTT

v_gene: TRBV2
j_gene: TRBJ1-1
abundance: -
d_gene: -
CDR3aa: CASTAVGTNTEAFF
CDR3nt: TGTGCCAGCACTGCCGTTGGGACAAACACTGAAGCTTTCTTT

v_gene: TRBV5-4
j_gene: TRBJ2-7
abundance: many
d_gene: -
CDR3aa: CASSRGTFGSYEQYF
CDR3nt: TGTGCCAGCAGCCGCGGCACTTTTGGCTCCTACGAGCAGTACTTC

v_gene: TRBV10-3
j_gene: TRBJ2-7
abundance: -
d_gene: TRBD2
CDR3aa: CAIRASGNEQYF
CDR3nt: TGTGCCATCAGGGCTAGCGGGAACGAGCAGTACTTC

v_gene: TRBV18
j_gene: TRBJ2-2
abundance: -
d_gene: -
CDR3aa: CASEEGSTGELFF
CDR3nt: TGTGCCAGCGAGGAGGGTAGCACCGGGGAGCTGTTTTTT